These 27 T cell receptor beta chains share one sample of origin, sequenced in a study of blood T cell repertoires in COVID-19 (dated by TCRdb to the early 2020s). Receptor libraries were prepared by the immunoSEQ multiplex PCR assay. TCRdb's version of the immuneACCESS table is confined to in-frame rearrangements and falls short of the full clone set. An unresolved V gene accounts for under half of the shortfall where checked; the remainder is of unknown origin. The sample profile shows a few hundred thousand clones; roughly 80% of them were found once. Roughly 21% of the sample rests with the top ten. Sequencing was done on a sample of peripheral blood. These receptors were collected from a young man with active or convalescent COVID-19.

CDR3 residues: CASSHSGDYGYTF. CDR3 nucleotides: TGTGCCAGCAGCCATTCAGGTGACTATGGCTACACCTTC. The chain recombines TRBV3-1 (or the pseudogene TRBV3-2) with TRBJ1-2; D uncertain. CDR3 size: 13 residues. Germline V gene sequence: CDR1 LGHDT, CDR2 YNNKEL (reference sequence). V lost 3 bases to trimming and J lost 3 bases, with 8 bases between them.

The J gene is TRBJ2-1, the V gene TRBV2; 9 nucleotides align to TRBD2. This CDR3 is built from 14 residues. Germline values: CDR1 SNHLY, CDR2 FYNNEI. V lost 4 bases to trimming and J lost 4 bases; unmatched junction nucleotides: 2. The CDR3 loop reads CASSGLAGYNEQFF. The CDR3 DNA reads TGTGCCAGCAGTGGGCTAGCGGGATACAATGAGCAGTTCTTC.

The CDR3 is CASTPTRLASGGTHNEQFF. Written as DNA, the CDR3 is TGTGCCAGCACCCCTACCCGGCTGGCTAGCGGGGGGACACACAATGAGCAGTTCTTC. The gene calls are TRBV28 and TRBJ2-1, with 11 bases that match TRBD2. CDR1 is MDHEN, CDR2 SYDVKM, per germline. The CDR3 is made up of 19 amino acids. The junction had 19 bases not matched to a gene; V was cut back by 7 bases and J by 5 bases. Full variable domain (outside the CDR3, taken from reference TRBV28 and TRBJ2-1): DVKVTQSSRYLVKRTGEKVFLECVQDMDHENMFWYRQDPGLGLRLIYFSYDVKMKEKGDIPEGYSVSREKKERFSLILESASTNQTSMYLCASTPTRLASGGTHNEQFFGPGTRLTVL.

V usage is TRBV19 and J usage is TRBJ1-6, with TRBD1 identical over 8 bases. The J segment lost 8 bases and the V segment lost 10 bases, leaving 7 bases of the junction unmatched. This CDR3 has 13 residues. CDR1 is LNHDA, CDR2 SQIVND, per germline (reference sequence). CDR3 sequence reads: CATATGEDSPLHF. The DNA of the CDR3 is TGTGCCACCGCGACAGGGGAGGATTCACCCCTCCACTTT. Variable domain in full (rest from reference TRBV19 and TRBJ1-6): DGGITQSPKYLFRKEGQNVTLSCEQNLNHDAMYWYRQDPGQGLRLIYYSQIVNDFQKGDIAEGYSVSREKKESFPLTVTSAQKNPTAFYLCATATGEDSPLHFGNGTRLTVT.

The V gene is TRBV5-1, the J gene TRBJ1-1; D ambiguous. The germline V gene encodes CDR1 SGHRS and CDR2 YFSETQ. The CDR3 covers 13 residues. The V end lost 4 bases, the J end lost 1 base, and 8 bases lay between the germline ends. CDR3 DNA sequence: TGCGCCAGCAGCGGTAGAGGGAACACTGAAGCTTTCTTT. Amino acids: CASSGRGNTEAFF.

The chain uses TRBV6-5 and TRBJ2-7; a weak D match, TRBD2 (5 bases). Germline values: CDR1 MNHEY, CDR2 SVGAGI. With 11 bases removed from V and 1 base from J, the gap between germline ends came to 18 bases. CDR3 length equals 14 residues. CDR3 region: CACPTRALSYEQYF. In nucleotides, the CDR3 is TGTGCCTGCCCTACTAGGGCCCTTTCCTACGAGCAGTACTTC.

The rearrangement links TRBV10-3 to TRBJ2-1, with 11 nucleotides matching TRBD2. CDR3 size: 15 residues. Germline CDR1 ENHRY, CDR2 SYGVKD. With 2 bases clipped from V and 6 bases from J, the junction kept 3 bases outside the gene matches. The CDR3 sequence is CAISEPGLAANEQFF. DNA of the CDR3: TGTGCCATCAGTGAGCCGGGACTAGCGGCCAATGAGCAGTTCTTC.

This clone is a singleton in its sample. The V gene is TRBV7-3, the J gene TRBJ2-1; TRBD2 matches 11 bases. V lost 1 base, J lost 7 bases, and 3 bases stayed unmatched. The CDR3 has 15 amino acids. Germline V gene data show CDR1 as SGHTA and CDR2 as FQGTGA. The CDR3 coding sequence is TGTGCCAGCAGCTTAAGTCCTAGCGGGAGGAATGAGCAGTTCTTC. Translated: CASSLSPSGRNEQFF.

This chain joins TRBV4-1 and TRBJ1-5; the D gene is possibly TRBD1 (5 bases). This CDR3 is 17 amino acids long. CDR1 is MGHRA and CDR2 is YSYEKL in the germline V gene. Deletions cut 1 base from V and 5 bases from J, with 18 bases between. The CDR3 sequence: CASSQVVSTDLHQPQHF. CDR3 coding DNA: TGCGCCAGCAGCCAAGTCGTCTCGACAGATCTTCATCAGCCCCAGCATTTT.

The chain combines TRBV7-2 with TRBJ2-5; 7 bases fit TRBD1. The CDR3 is 14 amino acids. Germline V CDR1 and CDR2: SGHTA, FQGNSA. V trimming: 0 bases; J trimming: 5 bases; junction bases outside the gene matches: 3. CDR3 region: CASSLAGGAETQYF. DNA for the CDR3: TGTGCCAGCAGCTTAGCAGGGGGCGCGGAGACCCAGTACTTC.

V and J are TRBV2 and TRBJ1-3, with 8 bases fitting TRBD1. Germline CDR1 SNHLY, CDR2 FYNNEI. V lost 5 bases, J lost 1 base, and 4 bases stayed unmatched. The CDR3 totals 15 residues. CDR3 amino acids: CASSTDRGSGNTIYF. The CDR3 region has the DNA TGTGCCAGCAGTACCGACAGGGGATCTGGAAACACCATATATTTT. Full variable domain (rest looked up from reference TRBV2 and TRBJ1-3): EPEVTQTPSHQVTQMGQEVILRCVPISNHLYFYWYRQILGQKVEFLVSFYNNEISEKSEIFDDQFSVERPDGSNFTLKIRSTKLEDSAMYFCASSTDRGSGNTIYFGEGSWLTVV.

CDR3 amino acids: CASSTFTGDQPQHF. As DNA, the CDR3 is TGTGCCAGTAGTACCTTTACAGGGGATCAGCCCCAGCATTTT. J is TRBJ1-5 and V is TRBV19; TRBD1 agrees at 7 bases. The trim removed 4 bases at V and 5 bases at J, leaving 5 bases unmatched. From germline, CDR1 is LNHDA and CDR2 SQIVND (reference sequence). The CDR3 is 14 amino acids.

This chain links TRBV5-1 with TRBJ2-3; TRBD2 matches at 7 bases. The trim removed 4 bases at V and 2 bases at J, leaving 10 bases unmatched. The CDR3 is made up of 16 amino acids. The germline gives CDR1 SGHRS, CDR2 YFSETQ. DNA for the CDR3: TGCGCCAGCAGCGGAACACCGGGACTAAACACAGATACGCAGTATTTT. Encoded protein: CASSGTPGLNTDTQYF. Full variable domain (remainder filled in from reference TRBV5-1 and TRBJ2-3): KAGVTQTPRYLIKTRGQQVTLSCSPISGHRSVSWYQQTPGQGLQFLFEYFSETQRNKGNFPGRFSGRQFSNSRSEMNVSTLELGDSALYLCASSGTPGLNTDTQYFGPGTRLTVL.

This sequence joins TRBV6-2 or TRBV6-3 and TRBJ1-5, with D unresolved. Looked up from germline, CDR1 is MNHEY and CDR2 is SVGEGT. V lost 4 bases, J lost 7 bases, and 5 bases lay in between. The CDR3 contains 11 residues. CDR3 coding DNA: TGTGCCAGCAGTTCCGGGCAGCCCCAGCATTTT. This codes for CASSSGQPQHF.

The rearrangement joins TRBV7-8 to TRBJ1-2; TRBD1 might be the D (6 bases). V was cut by 2 bases and J by 3 bases, with 13 bases left in between. CDR3 size: 15 residues. The germline V gene encodes CDR1 SGHVS and CDR2 FQNEAQ. The CDR3 sequence: CASSLSPGVDYGYTF. The CDR3, as DNA: TGTGCCAGCAGCTTATCCCCAGGGGTGGACTATGGCTACACCTTC.

V usage is TRBV27 and J usage is TRBJ2-3; TRBD2 matches 10 bases. Germline lookup yields CDR1 MNHEY and CDR2 SMNVEV (reference sequence). This CDR3 region has 15 residues. Trimming cost V 4 bases and J 7 bases; bases outside gene matches: 8. CDR3 sequence reads: CASSSERGGLNTQYF. In DNA, the CDR3 is TGTGCCAGCAGTTCCGAGCGGGGGGGCCTGAATACGCAGTATTTT.

The CDR3 protein is CASSATGTLKTQYF. The CDR3, as DNA: TGTGCCAGCAGCGCCACCGGGACTCTGAAGACCCAGTACTTC. The chain couples TRBV5-4 to TRBJ2-5; D is perhaps TRBD2 (6 bases). The CDR3 extends over 14 amino acids. Germline lookup yields CDR1 SGHNT and CDR2 YYREEE (reference sequence). V was shortened by 4 bases and J by 6 bases, with 16 bases between the two germline ends.

This clone was seen ten or more times. The chain recombines TRBV6-2 or TRBV6-3 with TRBJ2-7, with TRBD1 matching over 9 bases. The V segment lost 0 bases and the J segment 6 bases; nucleotides outside the gene matches: 3. Per the germline V gene, CDR1 is MNHEY and CDR2 is SVGEGT. The CDR3 has 14 amino acids. The DNA for the CDR3 is TGTGCCAGCAGTTACTCCGGGACAGGGTCCGAGCAGTACTTC. It specifies CASSYSGTGSEQYF.

This rearrangement joins TRBV7-6 to TRBJ2-7, with 10 bases that match TRBD1. The CDR3 loop spans 16 amino acids. Germline V lookup: CDR1 SGHVS, CDR2 FNYEAQ. Trimming cost V 0 bases and J 4 bases; bases outside gene matches: 6. In DNA, the CDR3 is TGTGCCAGCAGCTTAGCCCCCTCGGGACAGGGGTACGAGCAGTACTTC. This gives the protein CASSLAPSGQGYEQYF.

The chain employs TRBV30 and TRBJ1-6; no definite D call. The CDR3 runs to 12 residues. V dropped 2 bases and J dropped 9 bases, with 8 bases sitting between them. The germline V gene encodes CDR1 GTSNPN and CDR2 SVGIG (reference sequence). The CDR3, as DNA: TGTGCCTGGAGTTTGAGCATTTCACCCCTCCACTTT. Encoded protein: CAWSLSISPLHF. Filled out from reference TRBV30 and TRBJ1-6, the complete variable domain reads SQTIHQWPATLVQPVGSPLSLECTVEGTSNPNLYWYRQAAGRGLQLLFYSVGIGQISSEVPQNLSASRPQDRQFILSSKKLLLSDSGFYLCAWSLSISPLHFGNGTRLTVT.

The genes are TRBV6-6 and TRBJ1-5; D not resolved. Germline CDR1 and CDR2: MNHNY and SVGAGI (reference sequence). V lost 7 bases and J lost 6, with 13 bases in between. The CDR3 has 13 amino acids. CDR3 sequence reads: CASTYTLGQPQHF. The CDR3 nucleotides are TGTGCCAGCACCTATACCCTTGGTCAGCCCCAGCATTTT.

The chain combines TRBV28 with TRBJ2-5; tentative D call: TRBD2 (5 bases). This CDR3 has 15 amino acids. Trimming left V 6 bases short and J 1 base short, with 15 bases between. CDR1 and CDR2 from the germline V gene are MDHEN and SYDVKM. CDR3 protein: CASRAEKRSQETQYF. The CDR3 bases are TGTGCCAGCAGGGCCGAAAAGCGGTCCCAAGAGACCCAGTACTTC. Filled out from reference TRBV28 and TRBJ2-5, the complete variable domain reads DVKVTQSSRYLVKRTGEKVFLECVQDMDHENMFWYRQDPGLGLRLIYFSYDVKMKEKGDIPEGYSVSREKKERFSLILESASTNQTSMYLCASRAEKRSQETQYFGPGTRLLVL.

With respect to this clone: A far bigger clonotype differs at one base, so this is likely a read error. The chain joins TRBV5-6 to TRBJ2-7, with 7 bases lining up with TRBD1. The V gene's germline CDR1 is SGHDT and CDR2 YYEEEE. This CDR3 is built from 12 residues. V was pared by 4 bases and J by 3 bases, with 1 base of the junction left unmatched. The CDR3 nucleotides read TGTGCCAGCAGCCGGGACAGCTACGAGCAGTACTTC. Encoded protein: CASSRDSYEQYF.

The gene calls are TRBV19 and TRBJ1-1; no definite D call. The CDR3 is made up of 13 amino acids. V shed 5 bases and J shed 0 bases, with 7 bases lying between them. The germline CDR1 and CDR2 sequences are LNHDA and SQIVND (reference sequence). DNA of the CDR3: TGTGCCAGTAGTCTCGAGATGAACACTGAAGCTTTCTTT. This translates into CASSLEMNTEAFF.

This sequence joins TRBV7-2 and TRBJ2-1; no clear D gene. Germline V CDR1 and CDR2: SGHTA, FQGNSA. V shed 2 bases and J shed 14 bases, with 13 bases lying between them. This CDR3 comprises 12 residues. In nucleotides, the CDR3 is TGTGCCAGCAGCTTACCAAAGTCTAAAAAGTTCTTC. It codes for CASSLPKSKKFF.

The CDR3 sequence: CASSPSPSGGSYEQYF. For the CDR3, the DNA is TGTGCCAGCAGCCCCTCCCCTAGCGGGGGTTCCTACGAGCAGTACTTC. The genes are TRBV7-8 and TRBJ2-7; 10 positions match TRBD2. The germline V gene has CDR1 SGHVS and CDR2 FQNEAQ. The V gene end was trimmed by 5 bases and the J gene end by 1 base; junction bases not matched to a gene: 8. The CDR3 is 16 residues long.

V and J are TRBV6-2 or TRBV6-3 and TRBJ2-3; D unclear. Trimming removed 6 bases from V and 2 bases from J, with 12 bases in between. The CDR3 length is 14 residues. Per the germline V gene, CDR1 is MNHEY and CDR2 is SVGEGT. The CDR3 loop is CASSLSAVTDTQYF. CDR3 bases: TGTGCCAGCAGCCTCAGTGCGGTCACAGATACGCAGTATTTT.